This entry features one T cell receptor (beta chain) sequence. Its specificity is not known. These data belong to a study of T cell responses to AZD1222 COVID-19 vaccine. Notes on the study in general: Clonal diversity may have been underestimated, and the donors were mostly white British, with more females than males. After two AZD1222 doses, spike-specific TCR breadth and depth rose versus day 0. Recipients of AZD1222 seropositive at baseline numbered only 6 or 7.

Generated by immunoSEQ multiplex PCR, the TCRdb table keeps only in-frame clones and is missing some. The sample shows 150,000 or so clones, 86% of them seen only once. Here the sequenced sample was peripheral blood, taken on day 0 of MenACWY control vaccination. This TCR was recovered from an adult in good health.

The CDR3 region is CASRGSYNSPLHF. CDR3 sequence (DNA): TGTGCCAGCAGGGGCTCCTATAATTCACCCCTCCACTTT. The V call is TRBV6-6, the J call TRBJ1-6, with no clear D. The CDR3 consists of 13 residues. Deletions cut 6 bases from V and 0 bases from J, with 3 bases between. CDR1 is MNHNY and CDR2 is SVGAGI in the germline V gene (reference sequence).